The following is a TCR beta chain sequence with its context. This sample stems from a study of naive and memory T cell subsets. TCR cDNA received a 3' ligated oligonucleotide that carried a UMI. The SP2 primer and nested alpha and beta constant region primers amplified ligated cDNA in four rounds. MiXCR was run by TCRdb on the 5' RACE reads, yielding one entry per CDR3 protein. The sample consists of more than 50,000 distinct CDR3 sequences, about 7.2% of them appearing once. CDR3 length: 14 amino acids. V shed 4 bases and J shed 2 bases, with 13 bases lying between them. Germline V gene data show CDR1 as DFQATT and CDR2 as SNEGSKA (reference sequence).

This TCR derives from a male donor in good health. This chain connects TRBV20-1 to TRBJ2-3; D possibly uses TRBD1 or TRBD2 (5 bases each). The CDR3: CSAMRQGPTDTQYF. The CDR3 DNA reads TGCAGTGCTATGAGGCAGGGACCCACAGATACGCAGTATTTT.